This paragraph covers one T cell receptor beta chain sequence. This entry is derived from a study of T-cell reconstitution after alpha-beta-depleted transplantation in children. This CDR3 has 14 residues. Trimming at V came to 0 bases and at J to 7 bases, leaving 3 bases not matched to a gene. Germline V gene lookup returns CDR1 KGHSH and CDR2 LQKENI. The TCRbeta library incorporated unique molecular identifiers. MiXCR, applied by TCRdb to the PCR reads, yields one record per CDR3 protein. The sample lists almost 600,000 distinct CDR3 sequences, approximately 30% occurring once. The sample here was PBMCs, taken before TCRalphabeta/CD19-depleted stem cell transplant. The origin of this receptor is a boy younger than two with Wiskott-Aldrich syndrome, due to receive a stem cell transplant. The chain links TRBV18 to TRBJ2-1, with 7 bases that match TRBD2. This CDR3 reads CASSPPGSGNEQFF. The DNA of the CDR3 is TGTGCCAGCTCACCACCGGGTAGCGGGAATGAGCAGTTCTTC.